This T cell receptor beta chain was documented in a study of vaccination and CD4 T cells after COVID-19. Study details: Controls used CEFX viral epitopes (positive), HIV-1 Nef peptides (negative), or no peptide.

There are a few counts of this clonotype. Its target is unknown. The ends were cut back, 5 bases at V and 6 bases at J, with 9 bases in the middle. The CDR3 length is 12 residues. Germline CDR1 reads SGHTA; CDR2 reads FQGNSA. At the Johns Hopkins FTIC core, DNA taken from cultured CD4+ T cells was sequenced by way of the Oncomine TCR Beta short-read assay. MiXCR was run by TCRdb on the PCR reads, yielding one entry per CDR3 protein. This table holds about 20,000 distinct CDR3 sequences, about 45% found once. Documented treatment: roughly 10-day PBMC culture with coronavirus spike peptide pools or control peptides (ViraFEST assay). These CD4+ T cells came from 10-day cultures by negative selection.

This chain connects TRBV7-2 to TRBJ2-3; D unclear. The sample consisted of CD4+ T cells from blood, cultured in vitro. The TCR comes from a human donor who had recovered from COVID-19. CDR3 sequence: CASSLNGDTQYF. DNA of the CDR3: TGTGCCAGCAGCCTCAATGGGGATACGCAGTATTTT.